This section outlines one T cell receptor (beta chain) sequence together with its context. What it binds is not known. Each CDR3 protein is one row after TCRdb ran MiXCR on the reads. The sample includes roughly 160,000 distinct CDR3 sequences, 20% to 25% of them seen just once. CDR1 is SGHDT, CDR2 YYEEEE, per germline. Deletions cut 2 bases from V and 3 bases from J, with 8 bases between. This CDR3 is built from 13 residues. These data originate in a study of T cell repertoires in cytomegalovirus infection. Findings and caveats of the study: Clonotype analysis showed dominance of the ex vivo response by HLA-C-restricted CMV-specific TCR beta clonotypes.

The chain employs TRBV5-6 and TRBJ1-1; D unresolved. Sequenced here: CD8+ T cells from cultured PBMCs, sampled from culture after CMV antigen stimulation. The receptor was derived from a human donor in good health (CMV status not recorded). Some clones in this sample may be carry-over from other donors' samples. The CDR3 sequence: CASSFGGYTEAFF. CDR3 sequence (DNA): TGTGCCAGCAGCTTTGGAGGGTACACTGAAGCTTTCTTT. Supplemented by reference TRBV5-6 and TRBJ1-1, the full variable domain reads DAGVTQSPTHLIKTRGQQVTLRCSPKSGHDTVSWYQQALGQGPQFIFQYYEEEERQRGNFPDRFSGHQFPNYSSELNVNALLLGDSALYLCASSFGGYTEAFFGQGTRLTVV.